This T cell receptor beta chain was identified during a study of PD-1 blockade in classical Hodgkin lymphoma. In every patient, relapse followed autologous stem cell transplantation, while exposure to brentuximab vedotin differed. The sample holds a few counts of this clone. Its cognate antigen is unknown. Study outcomes and limitations: The repertoire differences lack a defined cause, possibly disease activity or prior therapy. Patients who responded completely had about the same baseline diversity as newly diagnosed patients.

Deletions cut 0 bases from V and 5 bases from J, with 20 bases between. This CDR3 has 18 amino acids. Germline V CDR1 and CDR2: SGDLS, YYNGEE. Clones were read by immunoSEQ multiplex PCR, and TCRdb kept only the in-frame ones, dropping some. The data hold more than 14,000 clones, with about 60% observed a single time. The clonotype originates from a human donor with classical Hodgkin lymphoma. The sequenced sample was peripheral blood mononuclear cells (PBMCs), obtained at baseline. The J gene is TRBJ2-2, the V gene TRBV9; D is possibly TRBD1 or TRBD2 (5 bases each). CDR3 protein: CASSVATGWAGNTGELFF. The CDR3 nucleotides read TGTGCCAGCAGCGTAGCTACGGGGTGGGCAGGGAATACCGGGGAGCTGTTTTTT.